These T cell receptor beta chains were read from a single sample in a study of T-cell memory formation after mild COVID-19. TCRdb processed the 5' RACE reads anew with MiXCR; each CDR3 protein has one entry. The sample carries roughly 310,000 distinct CDR3 sequences, roughly 15% recorded once. The sequenced material came from PBMCs or a T cell subset sorted from them (not recorded which). These TCRs come from a young man who had mild COVID-19 (a few samples of this study predate the infection). Cell type and time point are not known. Both conserved end residues are part of each CDR3. Fields, in order: clone size, J gene, CDR3 length, V gene, D gene, CDR3 protein, CDR3 DNA. A D gene is named only where the DNA matches it firmly. Expanded clones get a size class; other rows say once, few or many, or leave the size out.

.,TRBJ1-6,13,TRBV6-6,.,CASHGQRNSPLHF,TGTGCCAGCCACGGACAGAGGAATTCACCCCTCCACTTT
.,TRBJ2-1,16,TRBV7-6,TRBD2,CASSLLTSGGAREQFF,TGTGCCAGCAGCCTCCTGACTAGCGGGGGGGCCCGGGAGCAGTTCTTC
.,TRBJ2-7,16,TRBV20-1,TRBD2,CSARDSGGGAKIEQYF,TGCAGTGCTAGAGATAGTGGCGGGGGGGCCAAGATCGAGCAGTACTTC
many,TRBJ2-1,15,TRBV4-3,TRBD2,CASSQPSGGVNEQFF,TGCGCCAGCAGCCAACCTAGCGGGGGGGTAAATGAGCAGTTCTTC
.,TRBJ2-3,15,TRBV4-3,TRBD1,CASSHLTGATNTQYF,TGCGCCAGCAGCCATCTTACAGGGGCTACAAATACGCAGTATTTT
many,TRBJ2-3,17,TRBV7-9,TRBD2,CASSLPRASGDTDTQYF,TGTGCCAGCAGCTTACCCCGGGCTAGCGGGGACACAGATACGCAGTATTTT
few,TRBJ2-3,15,TRBV10-1,.,CASSDGGIGRDTQYF,TGCGCCAGCAGTGATGGGGGTATAGGGAGAGATACGCAGTATTTT
.,TRBJ2-3,12,TRBV5-4,.,CASSARTDTQYF,TGTGCCAGCAGCGCCCGCACAGATACGCAGTATTTT
few,TRBJ1-1,12,TRBV5-1,TRBD1,CASRTGETEAFF,TGCGCCAGCAGGACAGGGGAAACTGAAGCTTTCTTT
.,TRBJ2-3,14,TRBV11-2,.,CASSFGFGADTQYF,TGTGCCAGCAGCTTCGGGTTCGGCGCAGATACGCAGTATTTT
few,TRBJ2-3,15,TRBV9,TRBD2,CASSVVGTSGDTQYF,TGTGCCAGCAGCGTAGTAGGGACTAGCGGGGATACGCAGTATTTT
.,TRBJ2-3,14,TRBV10-3,TRBD2,CAISGAGGGDTQYF,TGTGCCATCAGTGGAGCGGGGGGCGGAGATACGCAGTATTTT
few,TRBJ2-7,12,TRBV13,.,CASSLYSNEQYF,TGTGCCAGCAGCCTCTATTCGAACGAGCAGTACTTC
.,TRBJ2-6,21,TRBV7-3,TRBD2,CASSLIPYTSGEEAGANVLTF,TGTGCCAGCAGCTTGATCCCTTATACTAGCGGGGAAGAAGCTGGGGCCAACGTCCTGACTTTC
.,TRBJ2-7,14,TRBV24-1,TRBD2,CATSDSPAAGEQYF,TGTGCCACCAGTGATTCCCCGGCAGCGGGGGAGCAGTACTTC
few,TRBJ2-3,14,TRBV6-6,TRBD1,CASSLTGRADTQYF,TGTGCCAGCAGTCTGACAGGGCGGGCAGATACGCAGTATTTT
.,TRBJ1-3,13,TRBV30,.,CAWSVFRWNTIYF,TGTGCCTGGAGTGTATTTAGGTGGAACACCATATATTTT
.,TRBJ1-2,13,TRBV28,TRBD1,CASSTGGNYGYTF,TGTGCCAGCAGTACAGGGGGTAACTATGGCTACACCTTC
.,TRBJ2-4,16,TRBV20-1,.,CSARDGGTKAKNIQYF,TGCAGTGCTAGAGATGGGGGGACGAAAGCCAAAAACATTCAGTACTTC
few,TRBJ2-1,15,TRBV24-1,TRBD2,CATSVRLAGYNEQFF,TGTGCCACCAGTGTACGACTAGCGGGCTACAATGAGCAGTTCTTC
.,TRBJ2-1,19,TRBV7-2,TRBD2,CASSLSRLASGGAMSEQFF,TGTGCCAGCAGCTTATCCCGACTGGCTAGCGGGGGGGCCATGAGTGAGCAGTTCTTC
once,TRBJ2-2,17,TRBV5-1,.,CASSLVLQGSNTGELFF,TGCGCCAGCAGCTTGGTACTACAGGGATCGAACACCGGGGAGCTGTTTTTT
few,TRBJ2-2,14,TRBV5-1,.,CASSLGAYTGELFF,TGCGCCAGCAGCTTGGGCGCCTACACCGGGGAGCTGTTTTTT
few,TRBJ1-5,16,TRBV6-2/TRBV6-3,TRBD1,CASSSDREGVNQPQHF,TGTGCCAGCAGTTCGGACAGGGAAGGGGTCAATCAGCCCCAGCATTTT
.,TRBJ2-5,16,TRBV7-9,TRBD1,CASSLARDRAGETQYF,TGTGCCAGCAGCTTAGCGCGGGACAGGGCAGGGGAGACCCAGTACTTC
.,TRBJ2-7,12,TRBV7-2,.,CASSARPYEQYF,TGTGCCAGCAGTGCTAGACCCTACGAGCAGTACTTC